Below are 2 T cell receptor beta chains sequenced from a single sample in a study of cytomegalovirus exposure and HLA in healthy donors. PCR involved 60 Vbeta and 13 Jbeta primers. Generated by immunoSEQ multiplex PCR, the TCRdb table keeps only in-frame clones and is missing some. Here the sample table reports about 50,000 clones. The source material was PBMCs. The receptors derive from a man between 18 and 35 years old in good health and CMV-seropositive.

The CDR3 nucleotides read TGTGCCAGCAGCTTAGAGATACCACTTTACTACAATGAGCAGTTCTTC. Protein product: CASSLEIPLYYNEQFF. The gene calls are TRBV11-2 and TRBJ2-1; D unresolved. Trimming left V 0 bases short and J 3 bases short, with 12 bases between. Germline V lookup: CDR1 SGHAT, CDR2 FQNNGV. The CDR3 sequence is 16 residues long.

In DNA, the CDR3 is TGTGCCAGTAGTGGGGGACTAGCGGGGCCCTCCTACGAGCAGTACTTC. Protein product: CASSGGLAGPSYEQYF. The V and J genes are TRBV19 and TRBJ2-7, with 13 nucleotides matching TRBD2. Germline V gives CDR1 LNHDA, CDR2 SQIVND (reference sequence). Unmatched junction bases numbered 4, after V lost 5 bases and J lost 0 bases. The CDR3 is 16 residues long.